This is a list of T cell receptor beta chains from one sample in a study of T cells in Graves' hyperthyroidism and ophthalmopathy. TCRdb re-called the multiplex PCR reads with MiXCR, one entry per CDR3 protein. The data show 500,000 to 550,000 distinct CDR3 sequences, around 21% seen once. Material for sequencing was blood. The receptors were gathered from a man between 18 and 29 years old with Graves' hyperthyroidism. CDR3s include the opening cysteine and the closing phenylalanine or tryptophan.

TRBV20-1	TRBJ2-7	CRASGRAIEQYF
TRBV20-1	TRBJ1-5	CSVLVSGGNQPQHF
TRBV28	TRBJ2-2	CASRRTGRDGELFF
TRBV5-1	TRBJ1-1	CASSPGGGVGTEAFF
TRBV28	TRBJ1-5	CASSLWSGRQPQHF
TRBV30	TRBJ2-5	CAWSARVRETQYF
TRBV7-2	TRBJ1-5	CASSLWGRQPQHF
TRBV9	TRBJ1-1	CASSVGTSNTEAFF
TRBV28	TRBJ2-5	CASLRQGEETQYF
TRBV29-1	TRBJ1-1	CSVVRSNTEAFF
TRBV2	TRBJ1-1	CASKSDSISGTEAFF
TRBV6-5	TRBJ1-5	CASSRDRVNQPQHF
TRBV28	TRBJ2-7	CASSPGYLYEQYF
TRBV4-1	TRBJ1-2	CASSQDRQMNYGYTF
TRBV7-9	TRBJ1-3	CASSNRGNTIYF
TRBV12-5	TRBJ1-5	CASGLVLSYRGERDQPQHF
TRBV12-3/TRBV12-4	TRBJ2-5	CASSIRLAGGRETQYF
TRBV30	TRBJ1-1	CAWSAGQGLAEAFF
TRBV6-5	TRBJ1-5	CASSYGGDNQPQHF
TRBV25-1	TRBJ1-2	CATRGEANYGYTF
TRBV2	TRBJ1-3	CASRTGRSGNTIYF
TRBV30	TRBJ2-5	CAWSGAQTQYF
TRBV2	TRBJ2-2	CASSKGQANTGELFF
TRBV7-2	TRBJ1-3	CASSFGRSTIYF
TRBV12-3/TRBV12-4	TRBJ2-2	CASSPTRLARAPTGELFF
TRBV20-1	TRBJ2-2	CSARAGHPTGELFF
TRBV4-1	TRBJ1-5	CASSPRGQGAKYNQPQHF
TRBV25-1	TRBJ1-6	CASSATGESPLHF
TRBV12-3/TRBV12-4	TRBJ1-2	CASSLNRDIANYGYTF